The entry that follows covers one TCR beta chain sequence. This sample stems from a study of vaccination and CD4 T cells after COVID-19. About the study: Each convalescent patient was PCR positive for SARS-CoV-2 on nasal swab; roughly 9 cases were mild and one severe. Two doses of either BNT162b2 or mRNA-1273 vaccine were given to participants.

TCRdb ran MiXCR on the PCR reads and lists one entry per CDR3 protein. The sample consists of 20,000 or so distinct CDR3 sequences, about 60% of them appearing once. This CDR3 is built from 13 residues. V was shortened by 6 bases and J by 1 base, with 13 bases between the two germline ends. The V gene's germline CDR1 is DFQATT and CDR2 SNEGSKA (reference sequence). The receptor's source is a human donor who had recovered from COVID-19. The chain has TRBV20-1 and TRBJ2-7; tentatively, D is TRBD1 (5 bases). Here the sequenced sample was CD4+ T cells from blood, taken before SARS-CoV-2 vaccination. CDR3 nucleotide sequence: TGCAGTGCGAAGGGGCCGAGGTCCTACGAGCAGTACTTC. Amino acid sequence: CSAKGPRSYEQYF.